This record covers a single T cell receptor beta chain. Antigen: not known. TCRdb passed the reads through MiXCR, listing each CDR3 protein once. This sample yields about 500,000 distinct CDR3 sequences, of which around 30% are seen a single time; under 20% belongs to the top ten. This record comes from a study of T cell repertoires in cytomegalovirus infection. Germline loops: CDR1 SGDLS, CDR2 YYNGEE. V dropped 3 bases and J dropped 2; count of bases not matched to a gene: 2. CDR3 size: 17 residues. The clonotype originates from a human donor in good health (CMV status not recorded). Some clones in this sample may be carry-over from other donors' samples. The chain joins TRBV9 to TRBJ2-1; 16 bases map to TRBD2. The starting material was cultured PBMCs, obtained from culture after CMV antigen stimulation. The CDR3 protein is CASSGGTSGRAYNEQFF. The CDR3 nucleotides are TGTGCCAGCAGCGGCGGGACTAGCGGGAGGGCCTACAATGAGCAGTTCTTC.